This T cell receptor (beta chain) was captured in a study of blood T cells in healthy people across ages. Every sample yielded at least 6.5 million isolated PBMCs. Primed by a sample-barcoded 5' primer and a J-beta primer mix, a second PCR proceeded for about 6 to 11 cycles. Via MiXCR, TCRdb re-called the 5' RACE reads, giving one row per CDR3 protein. Counted here are around 1,900,000 distinct CDR3 sequences, roughly two fifths occurring once; the ten biggest clones make up roughly 24%. The CDR3 loop spans 16 amino acids. J lost 3 bases, V lost 5 bases, and 10 bases had no gene match. The TCR sequence derives from a human donor in good health. Sequenced sample: blood. The chain joins TRBV12-3 or TRBV12-4 to TRBJ1-2, with 9 positions matching TRBD1. CDR3 region: CASSRGHRGLDYGYTF. Here the CDR3 DNA reads TGTGCCAGCAGTCGAGGTCACAGGGGGCTAGACTATGGCTACACCTTC.